These 3 T cell receptor beta chains originate from one sample sequenced in a study of T cell repertoires in cytomegalovirus infection (dated by TCRdb to between 2018 and 2021). Instrument on record: Illumina HiSeq 1500. The public reads were reanalyzed by TCRdb: fastp trimming at Q25, MiXCR alignment, in-frame beta chains only. Each CDR3 protein appears once, grouped with its most common genes and DNA. The sample records hundreds of thousands of distinct CDR3 sequences, about a sixth of which are singletons. Of the sample, around 10% is held by the ten largest clones. Sequences were obtained from PBMCs. The receptors come from a human donor in good health (CMV status not recorded). Some clones in this sample may be carry-over from other donors' samples.

The CDR3, as DNA: TGTGCCACCTCCCGGGGATTCCAAGAGACCCAGTACTTC. This codes for CATSRGFQETQYF. The chain employs TRBV7-7 and TRBJ2-5, with D maybe TRBD2 (5 bases). Trimming cost V 10 bases and J 1 base, with 13 bases left between them. The CDR3 loop spans 13 amino acids. Germline V lookup: CDR1 SSHAT, CDR2 FNYEAQ (reference sequence).

The chain employs TRBV7-3 and TRBJ1-5; 8 nucleotides agree with TRBD1. With 2 bases clipped from V and 0 bases from J, the junction kept 15 bases outside the gene matches. There are 20 residues in the CDR3. Germline V gene lookup returns CDR1 SGHTA and CDR2 FQGTGA. The CDR3 here is CASSLEQGGSGLDSNQPQHF. The CDR3, as DNA: TGTGCCAGCAGCTTAGAACAGGGGGGGAGCGGACTAGATAGCAATCAGCCCCAGCATTTT.

The table lists this clonotype with a few counts. The rearrangement joins TRBV12-3 or TRBV12-4 to TRBJ2-1; either TRBD1 or TRBD2 may fit D (5 bases each). The V gene lost 8 bases and the J gene lost 1 base, with 18 bases spanning the gap. The CDR3 extends over 16 amino acids. For the CDR3, the DNA is TGTGCCAGCCGGGACCTATCTTATTCATCCTACAATGAGCAGTTCTTC. Translating it yields CASRDLSYSSYNEQFF.